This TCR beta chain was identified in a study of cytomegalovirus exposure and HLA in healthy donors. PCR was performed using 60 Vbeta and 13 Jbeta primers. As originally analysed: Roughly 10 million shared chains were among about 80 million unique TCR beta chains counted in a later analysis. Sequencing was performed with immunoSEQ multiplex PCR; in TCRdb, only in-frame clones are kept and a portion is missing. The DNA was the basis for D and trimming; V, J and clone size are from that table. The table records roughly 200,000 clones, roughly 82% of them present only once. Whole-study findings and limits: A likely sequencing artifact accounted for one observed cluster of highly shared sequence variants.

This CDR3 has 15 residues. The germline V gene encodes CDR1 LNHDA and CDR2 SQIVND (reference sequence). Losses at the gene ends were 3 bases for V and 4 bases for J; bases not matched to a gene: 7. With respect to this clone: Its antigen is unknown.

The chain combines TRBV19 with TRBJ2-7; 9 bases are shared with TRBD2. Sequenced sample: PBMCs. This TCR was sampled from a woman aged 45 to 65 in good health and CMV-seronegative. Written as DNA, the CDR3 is TGTGCCAGTAGTATGATGCGGGGGGGCGGTTACGAGCAGTACTTC. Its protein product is CASSMMRGGGYEQYF.